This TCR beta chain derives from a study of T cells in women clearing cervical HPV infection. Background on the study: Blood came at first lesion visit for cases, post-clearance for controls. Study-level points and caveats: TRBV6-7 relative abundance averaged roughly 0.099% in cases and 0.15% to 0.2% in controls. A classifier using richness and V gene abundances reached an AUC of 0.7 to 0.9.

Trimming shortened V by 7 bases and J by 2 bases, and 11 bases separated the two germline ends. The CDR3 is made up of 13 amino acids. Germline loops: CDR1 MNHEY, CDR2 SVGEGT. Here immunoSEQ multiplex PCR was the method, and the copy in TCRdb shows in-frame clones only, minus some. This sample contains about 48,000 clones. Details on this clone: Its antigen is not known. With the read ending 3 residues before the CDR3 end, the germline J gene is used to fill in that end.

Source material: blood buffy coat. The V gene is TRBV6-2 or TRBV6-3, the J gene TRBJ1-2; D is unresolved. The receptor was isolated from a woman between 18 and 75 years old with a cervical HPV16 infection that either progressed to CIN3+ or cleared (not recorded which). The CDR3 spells CASNRGSNYGYTF. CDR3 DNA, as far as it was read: TGTGCCAGCAACCGGGGATCAAACTATGGC.